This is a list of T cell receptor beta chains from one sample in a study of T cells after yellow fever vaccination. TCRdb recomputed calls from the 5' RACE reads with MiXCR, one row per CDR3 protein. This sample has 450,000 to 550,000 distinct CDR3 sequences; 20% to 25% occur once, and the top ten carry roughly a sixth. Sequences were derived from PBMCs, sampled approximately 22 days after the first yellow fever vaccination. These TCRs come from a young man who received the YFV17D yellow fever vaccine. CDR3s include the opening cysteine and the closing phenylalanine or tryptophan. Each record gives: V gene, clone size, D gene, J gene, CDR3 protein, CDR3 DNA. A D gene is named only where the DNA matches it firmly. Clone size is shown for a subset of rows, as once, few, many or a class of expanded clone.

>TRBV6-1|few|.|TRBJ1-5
CASSERTWTSSNQPQHF
TGTGCCAGCAGTGAACGGACTTGGACATCTAGCAATCAGCCCCAGCATTTT
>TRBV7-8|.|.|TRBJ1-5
CASSPGGGGVDQPQHF
TGTGCCAGCAGCCCCGGTGGGGGAGGTGTTGATCAGCCCCAGCATTTT
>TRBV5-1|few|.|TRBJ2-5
CASTQSGPEGQYF
TGCGCCAGCACCCAGTCAGGGCCCGAGGGCCAGTACTTC
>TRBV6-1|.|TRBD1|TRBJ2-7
CASSRGTGTYSYEQYF
TGTGCCAGCAGTCGTGGGACAGGGACTTACTCCTACGAGCAGTACTTC
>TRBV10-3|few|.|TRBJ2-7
CASAPAVIHEQYF
TGTGCCAGTGCCCCGGCGGTTATCCACGAGCAGTACTTC
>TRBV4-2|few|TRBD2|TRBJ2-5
CASSQDRASGGDETQYF
TGTGCCAGCAGCCAAGATCGGGCTAGCGGGGGTGATGAGACCCAGTACTTC
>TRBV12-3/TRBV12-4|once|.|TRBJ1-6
CASSLWTDNSPLHF
TGTGCCAGCAGTTTATGGACAGATAATTCACCCCTCCACTTT
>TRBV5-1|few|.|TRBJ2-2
CASSLAQRATGELFF
TGCGCCAGCAGCTTGGCCCAGCGGGCCACCGGGGAGCTGTTTTTT
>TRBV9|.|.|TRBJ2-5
CASSVSWAKAGNRETQYF
TGTGCCAGCAGCGTAAGTTGGGCGAAGGCGGGGAATCGAGAGACCCAGTACTTC
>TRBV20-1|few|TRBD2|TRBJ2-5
CSAPRTSGGASETQYF
TGCAGTGCTCCCCGGACTAGCGGGGGGGCCTCGGAGACCCAGTACTTC
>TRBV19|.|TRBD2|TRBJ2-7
CASSIGGGDYEQYF
TGTGCCAGTAGTATCGGCGGGGGAGATTACGAGCAGTACTTC
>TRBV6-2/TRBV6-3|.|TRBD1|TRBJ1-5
CASHRQGNQPQHF
TGTGCCAGCCACCGACAGGGGAATCAGCCCCAGCATTTT
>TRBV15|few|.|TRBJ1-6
CATSRDMGTPLHF
TGTGCCACCAGCAGAGATATGGGGACACCCCTCCACTTT
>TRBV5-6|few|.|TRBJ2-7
CASSLWNYEQYF
TGTGCCAGCAGCTTGTGGAACTACGAGCAGTACTTC
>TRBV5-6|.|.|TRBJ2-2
CASSPTGYTGELFF
TGTGCCAGCAGCCCAACAGGGTACACCGGGGAGCTGTTTTTT
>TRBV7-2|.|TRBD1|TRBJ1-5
CASSLDAGGGQPQHF
TGTGCCAGCAGCTTAGATGCAGGGGGAGGACAGCCCCAGCATTTT
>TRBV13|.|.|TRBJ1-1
CASSPAQLAEAFF
TGTGCCAGCAGCCCAGCACAATTAGCTGAAGCTTTCTTT
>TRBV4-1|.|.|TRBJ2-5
CASSQTNLGFPETQYF
TGCGCCAGCAGCCAAACCAACCTAGGATTTCCGGAGACCCAGTACTTC
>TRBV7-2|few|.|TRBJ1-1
CASSPGYWNTEAFF
TGTGCCAGCAGCCCTGGGTACTGGAACACTGAAGCTTTCTTT
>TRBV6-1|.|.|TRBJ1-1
CASSKRPIPGTEAFF
TGTGCCAGCAGTAAGCGTCCCATTCCTGGCACTGAAGCTTTCTTT
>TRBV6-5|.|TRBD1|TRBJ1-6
CASSGQVHSPLHF
TGTGCCAGCAGCGGACAGGTACATTCACCCCTCCACTTT
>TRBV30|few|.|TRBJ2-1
CASTRRGARAFEQFF
TGTGCCTCCACAAGGAGGGGGGCAAGAGCCTTTGAGCAGTTCTTC
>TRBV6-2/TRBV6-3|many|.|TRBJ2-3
CASSSRTVSTDTQYF
TGTGCCAGCAGTTCCCGGACGGTCAGCACAGATACGCAGTATTTT
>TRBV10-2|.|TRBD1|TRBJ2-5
CATIIGGSTGGQETQYF
TGCGCCACAATTATTGGGGGTTCGACAGGGGGCCAAGAGACCCAGTACTTC
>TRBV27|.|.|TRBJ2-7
CASSYADSYEQYF
TGTGCCAGCAGTTATGCAGACTCCTACGAGCAGTACTTC
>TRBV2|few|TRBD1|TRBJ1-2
CASSEAKWGTGGYTF
TGTGCCAGCAGTGAAGCGAAGTGGGGGACAGGCGGCTACACCTTC
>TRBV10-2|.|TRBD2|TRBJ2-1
CGSKVGGGAMGDEQFF
TGCGGCAGCAAGGTGGGCGGGGGGGCTATGGGCGATGAGCAGTTCTTC
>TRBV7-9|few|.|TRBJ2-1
CASSLDCCEQFF
TGTGCCAGCAGCTTAGATTGCTGCGAGCAGTTCTTC
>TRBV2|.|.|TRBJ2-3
CASSEAPATQYF
TGTGCCAGCAGTGAAGCCCCCGCTACGCAGTATTTT
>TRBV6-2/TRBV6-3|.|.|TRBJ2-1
CASSPGFVREQFF
TGTGCCAGCAGCCCAGGGTTTGTTCGGGAGCAGTTCTTC
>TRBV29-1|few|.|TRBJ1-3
CSVEDDSRATIYF
TGCAGCGTTGAAGATGATAGTAGGGCGACCATATATTTT
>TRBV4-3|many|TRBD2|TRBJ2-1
CASSRQLAGDVNEQFF
TGCGCCAGCAGCCGACAACTAGCGGGGGATGTGAATGAGCAGTTCTTC
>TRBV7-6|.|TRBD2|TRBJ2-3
CASSPNADAGGSTDTQYF
TGTGCCAGCAGCCCAAACGCGGATGCGGGGGGGTCCACAGATACGCAGTATTTT
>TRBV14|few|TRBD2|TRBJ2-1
CASSQGIGTSRRNEQFF
TGTGCCAGCAGCCAAGGTATAGGGACTAGTCGGCGCAATGAGCAGTTCTTC
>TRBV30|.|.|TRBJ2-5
CAWSPTSGVTQYF
TGTGCCTGGAGTCCGACCTCCGGGGTCACCCAGTACTTC
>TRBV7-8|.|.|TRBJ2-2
CASSLSGRSYTGELFF
TGTGCCAGCAGCTTATCTGGGAGATCTTACACCGGGGAGCTGTTTTTT
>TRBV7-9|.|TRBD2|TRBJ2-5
CASSLGGSGVRETQYF
TGTGCCAGCAGCTTAGGAGGTAGCGGGGTTCGGGAGACCCAGTACTTC
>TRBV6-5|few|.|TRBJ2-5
CASSYSYSQETQYF
TGTGCCAGCAGTTACTCCTACAGCCAAGAGACCCAGTACTTC
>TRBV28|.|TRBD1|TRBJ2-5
CASSTGVETQYF
TGTGCCAGCAGTACAGGGGTGGAGACCCAGTACTTC
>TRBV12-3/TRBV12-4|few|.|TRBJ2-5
CASSQWTDKETQYF
TGTGCCAGCAGTCAATGGACAGATAAAGAGACCCAGTACTTC
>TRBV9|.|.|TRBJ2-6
CASSPQGRSSGANVLTF
TGTGCCAGCAGCCCACAGGGTCGGAGTTCTGGGGCCAACGTCCTGACTTTC
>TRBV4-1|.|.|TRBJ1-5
CASSHTDTSNQPQHF
TGCGCCAGCAGCCACACGGACACCAGCAATCAGCCCCAGCATTTT
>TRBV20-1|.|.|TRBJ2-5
CSARSLSRGEETQYF
TGCAGTGCTAGAAGCCTCTCCAGGGGGGAAGAGACCCAGTACTTC
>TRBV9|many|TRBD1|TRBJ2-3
CASSGGQVTDTQYF
TGTGCCAGCAGCGGGGGACAGGTCACAGATACGCAGTATTTT
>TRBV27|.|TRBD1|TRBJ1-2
CASWGGGNGYTF
TGTGCCAGCTGGGGAGGGGGCAATGGCTACACCTTC
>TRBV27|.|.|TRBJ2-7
CASSFVTGTYEQYF
TGTGCCAGCAGTTTTGTGACAGGGACTTACGAGCAGTACTTC
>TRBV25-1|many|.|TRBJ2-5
CASSAPTMGPGETQYF
TGTGCCAGCAGCGCACCTACAATGGGGCCGGGGGAGACCCAGTACTTC
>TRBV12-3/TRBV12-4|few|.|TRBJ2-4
CASSLRGADLNIQYF
TGTGCCAGCAGTTTACGGGGGGCAGACTTGAACATTCAGTACTTC
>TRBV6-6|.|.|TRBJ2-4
CASSYGGRNIQYF
TGTGCCAGCAGTTACGGAGGGAGAAACATTCAGTACTTC
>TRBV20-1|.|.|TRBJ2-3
CSARRQDPDTQYF
TGCAGTGCTAGAAGACAGGACCCAGATACGCAGTATTTT
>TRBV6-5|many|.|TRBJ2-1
CASSYSARVRNEQFF
TGTGCCAGCAGTTACTCGGCCAGGGTTAGAAATGAGCAGTTCTTC
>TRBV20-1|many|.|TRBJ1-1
CSARTRGDGEAFF
TGCAGTGCTCGCACTCGGGGGGACGGTGAAGCTTTCTTT
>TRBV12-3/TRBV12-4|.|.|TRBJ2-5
CASTDIGQQETQYF
TGTGCCAGCACTGATATAGGACAGCAAGAGACCCAGTACTTC